This TCR beta chain was sequenced in a study of T cell responses to AZD1222 COVID-19 vaccine (dated by TCRdb to about 2021). Regarding the research as a whole: A total of approximately 240 trial participants underwent TCR sequencing, of whom roughly 210 had received two doses of AZD1222 and 26 had received two doses of the MenACWY control vaccine. Trial participants were enrolled into age subgroups of 18-55, 56-69 and 70-plus years, which contained about 160, 30 and 59 TCR-sequenced participants, respectively. What the authors observed across the whole study: After two AZD1222 doses, spike-specific TCR breadth and depth were significantly higher than at day 0 and than in MenACWY recipients. Reportedly, close to half of the unique spike-specific TCRs recognized epitopes lying outside the regions that are mutated in the B.1.351 and B.1.1.7 variants. Participants were mostly white British and included more females than males, and it was suggested by the authors that clonal diversity may have been underestimated. In the small 56-69-year group, the increase in depth fell short of significance, most likely because of low power. Conclusions about previously exposed vaccinees are limited because only five to seven AZD1222 recipients were SARS-CoV-2 seropositive at baseline. Vaccine-associated CD4 TCRs spanned the whole spike protein, with dominant responses in regions 160-218 and 743-854. Because no samples from the day 14 peak response were available, repertoires could be characterized only after the peak T cell response.

The CDR3 regions of human TCRbeta chains were subjected to immunosequencing. The study's own analysis went as follows. TCRs in the repertoires were matched against a reference library of SARS-CoV-2-specific TCRs that had been generated with the MIRA antigen-specificity platform. Breadth was defined as the fraction of unique TCRs that were SARS-CoV-2-associated. Depth was defined as the fraction of total T cells that were SARS-CoV-2-associated. Using the MIRA data, each spike-specific TCR was mapped to the spike region that the TCR reacts to and placed in a CD4 or CD8 class. Log10-transformed breadth and depth values were compared by one-way ANOVA with Sidak's multiple comparisons tests. In TCRdb, the immuneACCESS table is reduced to in-frame sequences with V and J assigned. These tables do not hold every clone; where another copy was compared, an unresolved V gene accounts for under half, and the others remain unexplained. From that table come the V and J calls and clone size; the DNA was used to work out D and trimming. Counted in this sample were 100,000 to 120,000 clones; over 85% of them appeared once. About 15% of the sample goes to the ten largest clones.

There are 17 amino acids in the CDR3, from cysteine to phenylalanine inclusive. The only DNA kept is the CDR3, 51 bases in frame from the first base. CDR1 and CDR2 (SGHDT, YYEEEE) derive from the germline V gene. V has 5 bases trimmed and J has 4 bases trimmed; junction bases matching no gene number 17. Concerning this clone: Its antigen is not yet known. Base qualities are not recorded, but no much larger clone differs from it by a single base.

Interpreted using the paper, the time point label stands for: about 28 days (+/-7) after the second vaccine dose. AZD1222 recipients given second doses at about 4 weeks or at about 12 weeks were pooled, since spike-specific TCR depth and breadth were not found to differ between the two schedules. Vaccinee samples were obtained from the UK trials COV001 and COV002, which included a single-blind randomized controlled phase 2/3 trial of AZD1222 (ChAdOx1 nCoV-19) in healthy adults. Trial participant PBMC samples were collected at day 0 and day 28 after the second dose for TCRbeta chain sequencing. This sequence uses TRBV5-6 and TRBJ1-2; 7 nucleotides in the junction match TRBD1. This receptor was taken from an adult who received the AZD1222 COVID-19 vaccine. Sequencing used peripheral blood, obtained 28 days after the second AZD1222 dose. The CDR3 protein sequence reads: CASSGTGQIPLGYGYTF. The bases read TGTGCCAGCAGTGGGACGGGACAGATCCCCCTTGGCTATGGCTACACCTTC.